The 27 T cell receptor beta chains given below trace back to one sample, sequenced in a study of blood T cell repertoires in COVID-19. TCRdb keeps only in-frame clones here, not all; method: immunoSEQ multiplex PCR. The sample carries about 53,000 clones, 82% recorded once. The sequenced sample was peripheral blood. Every receptor here comes from a human donor in a cohort sampled during active COVID-19.

The V gene is TRBV10-3, the J gene TRBJ1-6, with 8 bases that match TRBD1. V lost 0 bases, J lost 7 bases, and 8 bases stayed unmatched. CDR3 length: 17 residues. CDR1 and CDR2 (germline): ENHRY, SYGVKD. In DNA, the CDR3 is TGTGCCATCAGTGAGTCGGGGACAGGTACGAAAAATTCACCCCTCCACTTT. Translation gives CAISESGTGTKNSPLHF.

CDR3 region: CASSQQASLSYNEQFF. The CDR3 DNA reads as TGCGCCAGCAGCCAACAGGCTAGCTTGTCCTACAATGAGCAGTTCTTC. The chain is built from TRBV4-3 and TRBJ2-1; D is possibly TRBD2 (5 bases). The CDR3 has 16 amino acids. V was trimmed by 2 bases and J by 1 base, leaving 12 bases between them. In germline, CDR1 is LGHNA, CDR2 YSLEER.

The chain combines TRBV5-4 with TRBJ2-7; 8 bases map to TRBD2. J lost 0 bases, V lost 10 bases, and 6 bases had no gene match. Germline-derived CDR1 and CDR2 are SGHNT and YYREEE (reference sequence). The CDR3 runs to 13 residues. The CDR3 DNA is TGTGCCTATACTAGCGGTCTCTCCTACGAGCAGTACTTC. This codes for CAYTSGLSYEQYF. The variable domain in full, with the rest retrieved from reference TRBV5-4 and TRBJ2-7, is ETGVTQSPTHLIKTRGQQVTLRCSSQSGHNTVSWYQQALGQGPQFIFQYYREEENGRGNFPPRFSGLQFPNYSSELNVNALELDDSALYLCAYTSGLSYEQYFGPGTRLTVT.

A note on this clone: The same CDR3 can be traced to other DNA sequences in this sample. This chain links TRBV29-1 with TRBJ1-4, with 7 nucleotides matching TRBD1. Looked up from germline, CDR1 is SQVTM and CDR2 is ANQGSEA. V lost 4 bases, J lost 8 bases, and 4 bases stayed unmatched. The CDR3 runs 12 residues. The CDR3 sequence is CSVGQGREKLFF. The CDR3 region has the DNA TGCAGCGTTGGACAGGGCCGGGAAAAACTGTTTTTT.

The J gene is TRBJ1-5, the V gene TRBV30; TRBD1 matches 7 bases. The CDR3 contains 13 residues. The junction had 3 bases not matched to a gene; V was cut back by 2 bases and J by 5 bases. Germline loops: CDR1 GTSNPN, CDR2 SVGIG (reference sequence). The CDR3 loop reads CAWSTRGDQPQHF. The CDR3 bases are TGTGCCTGGAGTACCAGGGGGGATCAGCCCCAGCATTTT.

The chain has TRBV19 and TRBJ1-1; possible D gene TRBD1, 5 bases. Trimming stripped 4 bases from V and 3 bases from J, with 12 bases between. The CDR3 is 14 residues long. Germline lookup yields CDR1 LNHDA and CDR2 SQIVND (reference sequence). The CDR3 coding sequence is TGTGCCAGTAGTAAGGCAATACAGGACACTGAAGCTTTCTTT. Translation gives CASSKAIQDTEAFF.

This clone was detected once. The gene calls are TRBV10-3 and TRBJ2-2; D is uncertain. V was pared by 7 bases and J by 0 bases, with 9 bases between. CDR1 and CDR2 from the germline V gene are ENHRY and SYGVKD. There are 14 residues in the CDR3. The chain's CDR3 is CAITDTANTGELFF. In DNA form, the CDR3 reads TGTGCCATCACAGACACCGCGAACACCGGGGAGCTGTTTTTT.

This clone was counted between two and nine times. CDR3: CASSISGSSYNEQFF. The CDR3 bases are TGTGCCAGTAGTATTTCGGGTAGCTCCTACAATGAGCAGTTCTTC. The V gene is TRBV19, the J gene TRBJ2-1, with D unclear. The germline V gene encodes CDR1 LNHDA and CDR2 SQIVND (reference sequence). Trimming cost V 3 bases and J 0 bases, with 9 bases left between them. The CDR3 consists of 15 residues.

The chain couples TRBV2 to TRBJ2-7; maybe TRBD2 (5 bases). The germline gives CDR1 SNHLY, CDR2 FYNNEI. This CDR3 is built from 16 residues. V shed 6 bases and J shed 6 bases, with 24 bases lying between them. CDR3: CASSPEGRAVVPEQYF. The CDR3 nucleotides are TGTGCCAGCAGCCCAGAGGGTAGGGCAGTAGTACCCGAGCAGTACTTC.

The V and J genes are TRBV9 and TRBJ1-1; 10 nucleotides match TRBD1. The CDR3 consists of 19 residues. Germline CDR1 SGDLS, CDR2 YYNGEE. Germline trimming cut 3 bases from V and 0 bases from J; bases unmatched to any gene: 14. CDR3 protein: CASSGRQGARAAMNTEAFF. The DNA of the CDR3 is TGTGCCAGCAGCGGGAGACAGGGGGCCAGAGCTGCAATGAACACTGAAGCTTTCTTT.

This chain uses TRBV9 with TRBJ2-1; 10 bases map to TRBD2. This CDR3 spans 16 amino acids. V shed 1 base and J 0 bases; nucleotides not matched to a gene: 1. Germline V gene data show CDR1 as SGDLS and CDR2 as YYNGEE. The CDR3 spells CASSVLAGVSYNEQFF. The CDR3 coding sequence is TGTGCCAGCAGCGTACTAGCGGGGGTCTCCTACAATGAGCAGTTCTTC.

The chain couples TRBV7-8 to TRBJ1-4; a weak D match, TRBD1 (5 bases). Trimming stripped 5 bases from V and 7 bases from J, with 11 bases between. This CDR3 has 13 amino acids. Looked up from germline, CDR1 is SGHVS and CDR2 is FQNEAQ. The CDR3 reads CASSPARGEKLFF. In DNA form, the CDR3 reads TGTGCCAGCAGCCCAGCTAGGGGTGAAAAACTGTTTTTT.

V and J are TRBV6-2 or TRBV6-3 and TRBJ1-5, with TRBD1 as a possible D gene (6 bases). Trimming left V 5 bases short and J 0 bases short, with 14 bases between. Looked up from germline, CDR1 is MNHEY and CDR2 is SVGEGT. The CDR3 has 16 residues. The CDR3 reads CASSLSRQVSNQPQHF. CDR3 sequence (DNA): TGTGCCAGCAGTCTTAGCAGACAGGTTAGCAATCAGCCCCAGCATTTT.

The V call is TRBV15, the J call TRBJ1-2, with 8 bases that match TRBD1. The germline V gene encodes CDR1 LNHNV and CDR2 YYDKDF (reference sequence). The CDR3 contains 13 residues. Germline trimming cut 8 bases from V and 4 bases from J; bases unmatched to any gene: 6. This CDR3 is CATRQGITYGYTF. CDR3 nucleotides: TGTGCCACCCGACAGGGGATTACCTATGGCTACACCTTC.

V and J are TRBV6-2 or TRBV6-3 and TRBJ2-3; tentative D call: TRBD1 (6 bases). This CDR3 spans 12 amino acids. Trimming cost V 5 bases and J 3 bases, with 6 bases left between them. Germline V gives CDR1 MNHEY, CDR2 SVGEGT. This chain's CDR3 is CASSGQTDTQYF. The DNA for the CDR3 is TGTGCCAGCAGTGGACAGACAGATACGCAGTATTTT.

The rearrangement links TRBV29-1 to TRBJ2-5; 9 nucleotides line up with TRBD2. J lost 4 bases, V lost 4 bases, and 10 bases had no gene match. Germline lookup yields CDR1 SQVTM and CDR2 ANQGSEA. The CDR3 totals 15 residues. Here the CDR3 reads CSVVTAASGAETQYF. The CDR3 nucleotides are TGCAGCGTTGTGACCGCCGCTAGCGGGGCAGAGACCCAGTACTTC.

The genes are TRBV28 and TRBJ1-5; 7 bases align to TRBD1. The CDR3 extends over 15 amino acids. V lost 2 bases, J lost 4 bases, and 5 bases stayed unmatched. CDR1 and CDR2 (germline): MDHEN, SYDVKM. The CDR3, as DNA: TGTGCCAGCAGTTTAGGGGGGACAGCAAATCAGCCCCAGCATTTT. This encodes CASSLGGTANQPQHF.

The rearrangement uses TRBV5-4 and TRBJ2-1; no clear D gene. The CDR3 has 16 residues. Germline V gives CDR1 SGHNT, CDR2 YYREEE (reference sequence). Deletions cut 5 bases from V and 5 bases from J, with 20 bases between. CDR3 residues: CASRPHPVTTDNEQFF. In nucleotides, the CDR3 is TGTGCCAGCAGACCTCACCCAGTTACCACAGACAATGAGCAGTTCTTC.

J is TRBJ2-3 and V is TRBV7-9; the D gene is possibly TRBD2 (5 bases). CDR3 length: 16 amino acids. The germline V and J ends were trimmed by 7 bases and 1 base, with 18 bases remaining between them. Germline V gene sequence: CDR1 SEHNR, CDR2 FQNEAQ (reference sequence). In nucleotides, the CDR3 is TGTGCCAGCACCTCATCCGAACGGGGTCGCACAGATACGCAGTATTTT. Translating it yields CASTSSERGRTDTQYF.

The chain couples TRBV21-1 to TRBJ1-6; the table assigns TRBD1, which was not confirmed against the DNA. TRBV21-1 is termed a pseudogene. The CDR3 runs 19 residues. The CDR3, as DNA: TGTGCCAGCAGCAAAGCTGGACAACAAGACAGCCTATATAATTCACCCCTCCACTTT. Residues: CASSKAGQQDSLYNSPLHF.

The chain is built from TRBV7-3 and TRBJ2-1; 11 bases are a match to TRBD2. Germline V lookup: CDR1 SGHTA, CDR2 FQGTGA. The CDR3 is made up of 15 amino acids. The trim removed 5 bases at V and 4 bases at J, leaving 4 bases unmatched. The CDR3 DNA follows: TGTGCCAGCAGCCTTAGCGGGGGGGCTTACAATGAGCAGTTCTTC. Protein: CASSLSGGAYNEQFF.

The rearrangement joins TRBV28 to TRBJ2-7; TRBD1 aligns across 8 bases. The CDR3 consists of 13 residues. CDR1 and CDR2 (germline): MDHEN, SYDVKM. The V segment lost 5 bases and the J segment 6 bases; nucleotides outside the gene matches: 6. The CDR3 DNA reads TGTGCCAGCAGTCAGCAGGGGGCTAGCGAGCAGTACTTC. It encodes CASSQQGASEQYF. Full variable domain (remainder filled in from reference TRBV28 and TRBJ2-7): DVKVTQSSRYLVKRTGEKVFLECVQDMDHENMFWYRQDPGLGLRLIYFSYDVKMKEKGDIPEGYSVSREKKERFSLILESASTNQTSMYLCASSQQGASEQYFGPGTRLTVT.

This clone was seen once. This chain uses TRBV3-1 (or the pseudogene TRBV3-2) with TRBJ2-3, with 9 bases identical to TRBD2. Germline CDR1 LGHDT, CDR2 YNNKEL (reference sequence). The CDR3 sequence is 13 residues long. J gave up 11 bases and V 0 bases, and 3 bases lay outside the gene matches. The CDR3 protein is CASSQDRAGGQYF. The CDR3 DNA sequence: TGTGCCAGCAGCCAAGATCGAGCGGGGGGGCAGTATTTT.

The chain is built from TRBV6-1 and TRBJ2-1; weak D call: TRBD1 (6 bases). CDR3 size: 15 residues. The V end lost 2 bases, the J end lost 2 bases, and 10 bases lay between the germline ends. Germline V gene data show CDR1 as MNHNS and CDR2 as SASEGT. CDR3 region: CASSETGSPYNEQFF. CDR3 DNA: TGTGCCAGCAGTGAAACAGGGTCCCCCTACAATGAGCAGTTCTTC.

V gene TRBV4-1 combines with J gene TRBJ1-5; D gene ambiguous. This CDR3 region has 14 residues. V lost 5 bases to trimming and J lost 3 bases, with 11 bases between them. CDR1 is MGHRA and CDR2 is YSYEKL in the germline V gene. The chain's CDR3 is CASSYAGDNQPQHF. The DNA of the CDR3 is TGCGCCAGCAGCTACGCCGGGGACAATCAGCCCCAGCATTTT.

V and J are TRBV6-6 and TRBJ2-2; 10 nucleotides match TRBD1. The V gene end was trimmed by 6 bases and the J gene end by 4 bases; junction bases not matched to a gene: 8. CDR3 length: 16 amino acids. Germline V gives CDR1 MNHNY, CDR2 SVGAGI (reference sequence). CDR3 bases: TGTGCCAGCAGCGGGACAGGGGTTTGGAGCACCGGGGAGCTGTTTTTT. As protein: CASSGTGVWSTGELFF.

As DNA, the CDR3 is TGTGCCAGCGATGCAGGGGGCGCAACCCTTCAGCCCCAGCATTTT. Its protein product is CASDAGGATLQPQHF. This chain connects TRBV28 to TRBJ1-5, with TRBD1 matching 8 bases. The CDR3 spans 15 residues. Germline CDR1 MDHEN, CDR2 SYDVKM. V lost 8 bases to trimming and J lost 6 bases; unmatched junction nucleotides: 12.